A selection of T cell receptor beta chains follows, all from one sample in a study of response to subunit inactivated influenza vaccine. TCRdb re-called the RT-PCR reads with MiXCR, one entry per CDR3 protein. The data show 490,000 or so distinct CDR3 sequences, with around 8% seen just once and about an eighth held by the top ten. The sample was PBMCs from blood, taken roughly 24 months after vaccination. These receptors were collected from a man between 45 and 75 years old who received an inactivated influenza vaccine. CDR3s include the opening cysteine and the closing phenylalanine or tryptophan. The D gene is left open where the match is weak. Where a row states a size, it is once, few, many or the class of an expanded clone; other rows omit it.

CDR3 DNA: TGTGCCAGCAGAGTAAACCCGGGACAGGGTCGAACCGGGGAGCTGTTTTTT
CDR3 protein: CASRVNPGQGRTGELFF
V gene: TRBV7-2
CDR3 length: 17
D gene: TRBD1
clone size: few
J gene: TRBJ2-2

CDR3 DNA: TGCGCCAGCCTGGGGCCCGATGAAAAACTGTTTTTT
CDR3 protein: CASLGPDEKLFF
V gene: TRBV10-1
CDR3 length: 12
D gene: .
clone size: .
J gene: TRBJ1-4

CDR3 DNA: TGTGCCAGCAGTTACGGCCGGTTGGGTCAGACCCAGTACTTC
CDR3 protein: CASSYGRLGQTQYF
V gene: TRBV6-5
CDR3 length: 14
D gene: .
clone size: many
J gene: TRBJ2-5

CDR3 DNA: TGTGCCAGCACTCTTCAGGGACGGGAGCTGTTTTTT
CDR3 protein: CASTLQGRELFF
V gene: TRBV12-3/TRBV12-4
CDR3 length: 12
D gene: .
clone size: .
J gene: TRBJ2-2

CDR3 DNA: TGTGCCAGCAGCCAAGAATTGTGGGAAAATGAGCAGTTCTTC
CDR3 protein: CASSQELWENEQFF
V gene: TRBV3-1
CDR3 length: 14
D gene: .
clone size: many
J gene: TRBJ2-1

CDR3 DNA: TGTGCCAGCAGTCAAACCGGGAGCTCCTACGAGCAGTACTTC
CDR3 protein: CASSQTGSSYEQYF
V gene: TRBV12-3/TRBV12-4
CDR3 length: 14
D gene: .
clone size: many
J gene: TRBJ2-7

CDR3 DNA: TGTGCCAGCACGAAGAGTGTAGGAAGTGACACCGGGGAGCTGTTTTTT
CDR3 protein: CASTKSVGSDTGELFF
V gene: TRBV6-1
CDR3 length: 16
D gene: .
clone size: .
J gene: TRBJ2-2

CDR3 DNA: TGCGCCAGCAGACCGTCCGCCCTCAACTATGGCTACACCTTC
CDR3 protein: CASRPSALNYGYTF
V gene: TRBV4-1
CDR3 length: 14
D gene: .
clone size: many
J gene: TRBJ1-2

CDR3 DNA: TGTGCCAGCACCCCTCAGGACAGACCGTACGAGCAGTACTTC
CDR3 protein: CASTPQDRPYEQYF
V gene: TRBV6-1
CDR3 length: 14
D gene: .
clone size: .
J gene: TRBJ2-7

CDR3 DNA: TGCGCCAGCAGCTTGGCTGCAGAATTCTACGAGCAGTTCTTC
CDR3 protein: CASSLAAEFYEQFF
V gene: TRBV5-1
CDR3 length: 14
D gene: .
clone size: many
J gene: TRBJ2-1

CDR3 DNA: TGTGCCAGCTCACCGCCTAGCGGGATTACCTACGAGCAGTACTTC
CDR3 protein: CASSPPSGITYEQYF
V gene: TRBV18
CDR3 length: 15
D gene: TRBD2
clone size: many
J gene: TRBJ2-7

CDR3 DNA: TGTGCCAGCAGTGAATACAAAGACACTGAAGCTTTCTTT
CDR3 protein: CASSEYKDTEAFF
V gene: TRBV6-4
CDR3 length: 13
D gene: .
clone size: .
J gene: TRBJ1-1

CDR3 DNA: TGTGCCAGCAGCAACGGTAACGAGCAGTACTTC
CDR3 protein: CASSNGNEQYF
V gene: TRBV5-6
CDR3 length: 11
D gene: .
clone size: few
J gene: TRBJ2-7

CDR3 DNA: TGCAGTGCTAGACTTCCGAGACTAGCAGACTACGAGCAGTACTTC
CDR3 protein: CSARLPRLADYEQYF
V gene: TRBV20-1
CDR3 length: 15
D gene: TRBD2
clone size: many
J gene: TRBJ2-7

CDR3 DNA: TGCAGTGGTAGGGGACAGCGGTTTTCCTACGAGCAGTACTTC
CDR3 protein: CSGRGQRFSYEQYF
V gene: TRBV20-1
CDR3 length: 14
D gene: TRBD1
clone size: .
J gene: TRBJ2-7

CDR3 DNA: TGCAGTGCTAGAGATCTTGACAGGGCCTATAGCAATCAGCCCCAGCATTTT
CDR3 protein: CSARDLDRAYSNQPQHF
V gene: TRBV20-1
CDR3 length: 17
D gene: TRBD1
clone size: .
J gene: TRBJ1-5

CDR3 DNA: TGCAGTGCTAGACTCCTAGCGGGAGGGCCCTCTGGCGAGCAGTACTTC
CDR3 protein: CSARLLAGGPSGEQYF
V gene: TRBV20-1
CDR3 length: 16
D gene: TRBD2
clone size: few
J gene: TRBJ2-7

CDR3 DNA: TGTGCCAGCAGCTTAGCGGAAGGGGTGGGAAATGGCTACACCTTC
CDR3 protein: CASSLAEGVGNGYTF
V gene: TRBV7-9
CDR3 length: 15
D gene: .
clone size: few
J gene: TRBJ1-2

CDR3 DNA: TGCGCCAGCAGCTTGGTTGGGGGGCGCGTGGGCACTGAAGCTTTCTTT
CDR3 protein: CASSLVGGRVGTEAFF
V gene: TRBV5-1
CDR3 length: 16
D gene: .
clone size: few
J gene: TRBJ1-1

CDR3 DNA: TGTGCCAGCAGTTACCGAGGCCAAGAGACCCAGTACTTC
CDR3 protein: CASSYRGQETQYF
V gene: TRBV12-3/TRBV12-4
CDR3 length: 13
D gene: .
clone size: many
J gene: TRBJ2-5

CDR3 DNA: TGTGCCAGCAGCCAAAGCCCCACTCACAGGGATACGGAGACCCAGTACTTC
CDR3 protein: CASSQSPTHRDTETQYF
V gene: TRBV6-1
CDR3 length: 17
D gene: .
clone size: few
J gene: TRBJ2-5

CDR3 DNA: TGTGCCAGCAGTATTACAGGGGGTAGGACTGAAGCTTTCTTT
CDR3 protein: CASSITGGRTEAFF
V gene: TRBV12-3/TRBV12-4
CDR3 length: 14
D gene: TRBD1
clone size: .
J gene: TRBJ1-1

CDR3 DNA: TGTGCCAGTAGTATTCGTCCCATTCGAAGTTCGACCACCGGGGAGCTGTTTTTT
CDR3 protein: CASSIRPIRSSTTGELFF
V gene: TRBV19
CDR3 length: 18
D gene: .
clone size: .
J gene: TRBJ2-2

CDR3 DNA: TGTGCCACCAGCAGAGGTGAAGAAATGCAGTACTTC
CDR3 protein: CATSRGEEMQYF
V gene: TRBV15
CDR3 length: 12
D gene: .
clone size: .
J gene: TRBJ2-7

CDR3 DNA: TGTGCCAGCAGTTACGGGCGGGAGATCCGCAATGAGCAGTTCTTC
CDR3 protein: CASSYGREIRNEQFF
V gene: TRBV6-2/TRBV6-3
CDR3 length: 15
D gene: TRBD2
clone size: few
J gene: TRBJ2-1

CDR3 DNA: TGTGCCAGCAGCCAAACATCAGCGGGAGGCCCAGATACGCAGTATTTT
CDR3 protein: CASSQTSAGGPDTQYF
V gene: TRBV4-2
CDR3 length: 16
D gene: TRBD2
clone size: many
J gene: TRBJ2-3

CDR3 DNA: TGCAGCTACCGGGACGGTGCAACTAATGAAAAACTGTTTTTT
CDR3 protein: CSYRDGATNEKLFF
V gene: TRBV29-1
CDR3 length: 14
D gene: .
clone size: few
J gene: TRBJ1-4

CDR3 DNA: TGTGCCAGCAGCTCCCCGACAGGGTCGGAGGAAAAACTGTTTTTT
CDR3 protein: CASSSPTGSEEKLFF
V gene: TRBV7-9
CDR3 length: 15
D gene: TRBD1
clone size: few
J gene: TRBJ1-4

CDR3 DNA: TGTGCCAGCAGCGACGGACCCGAGAACTATGGCTACACCTTC
CDR3 protein: CASSDGPENYGYTF
V gene: TRBV12-3/TRBV12-4
CDR3 length: 14
D gene: .
clone size: few
J gene: TRBJ1-2

CDR3 DNA: TGTGCCAGCGGCCCCGGAATCCACTACGAGCAGTACTTC
CDR3 protein: CASGPGIHYEQYF
V gene: TRBV7-9
CDR3 length: 13
D gene: .
clone size: .
J gene: TRBJ2-7

CDR3 DNA: TGTGCCAGCAGCTATCGGGGGTTTTACCAAGAGACCCAGTACTTC
CDR3 protein: CASSYRGFYQETQYF
V gene: TRBV11-2
CDR3 length: 15
D gene: .
clone size: .
J gene: TRBJ2-5

CDR3 DNA: TGTGCCAGCAGTTTAATGAACACTAAAGCTTTCTTT
CDR3 protein: CASSLMNTKAFF
V gene: TRBV28
CDR3 length: 12
D gene: .
clone size: .
J gene: TRBJ1-1

CDR3 DNA: TGCAGTGCAACGGGGGGGCCTTATACGCAGTATTTT
CDR3 protein: CSATGGPYTQYF
V gene: TRBV20-1
CDR3 length: 12
D gene: TRBD2
clone size: .
J gene: TRBJ2-3

CDR3 DNA: TGTGCCAGCAGCTCCAGGGTCGGTAGAGACACTGAAGCTTTCTTT
CDR3 protein: CASSSRVGRDTEAFF
V gene: TRBV9
CDR3 length: 15
D gene: .
clone size: few
J gene: TRBJ1-1

CDR3 DNA: TGTGCCTGGAGTGTCGGGCAGGGACCCTACGAGCAGTACTTC
CDR3 protein: CAWSVGQGPYEQYF
V gene: TRBV30
CDR3 length: 14
D gene: .
clone size: many
J gene: TRBJ2-7

CDR3 DNA: TGTGCCATCAGGGACGGGATCGAGCAGTACTTC
CDR3 protein: CAIRDGIEQYF
V gene: TRBV10-3
CDR3 length: 11
D gene: .
clone size: .
J gene: TRBJ2-7

CDR3 DNA: TGTGCCAGCAGCCGAACTCCACAAGAGACCCAGTACTTC
CDR3 protein: CASSRTPQETQYF
V gene: TRBV7-2
CDR3 length: 13
D gene: .
clone size: few
J gene: TRBJ2-5

CDR3 DNA: TGTGCCAGCAGCCCGGGACTAGCGGGCCCTGACACCGGGGAGCTGTTTTTT
CDR3 protein: CASSPGLAGPDTGELFF
V gene: TRBV2
CDR3 length: 17
D gene: TRBD2
clone size: many
J gene: TRBJ2-2

CDR3 DNA: TGCAGTGCTAGAGATCCCCGGGGGCCGGTAGATACGCAGTATTTT
CDR3 protein: CSARDPRGPVDTQYF
V gene: TRBV20-1
CDR3 length: 15
D gene: .
clone size: .
J gene: TRBJ2-3

CDR3 DNA: TGTGCCAGCAGCTTTACAGGGACCTCCTACGAGCAGTACTTC
CDR3 protein: CASSFTGTSYEQYF
V gene: TRBV7-9
CDR3 length: 14
D gene: .
clone size: few
J gene: TRBJ2-7

CDR3 DNA: TGCAGTGCTAGACTTCCTCCGGGACAGGGGGCTTGGAATTCACCCCTCCACTTT
CDR3 protein: CSARLPPGQGAWNSPLHF
V gene: TRBV20-1
CDR3 length: 18
D gene: TRBD1
clone size: many
J gene: TRBJ1-6

CDR3 DNA: TGTGCTAGCAGCTTAGACCCGGGACAAACGGAGACCCAGTACTTC
CDR3 protein: CASSLDPGQTETQYF
V gene: TRBV7-7
CDR3 length: 15
D gene: .
clone size: many
J gene: TRBJ2-5

CDR3 DNA: TGCGCCAGCAGCTTGCCTCAGGAAGAGACCCAGTACTTC
CDR3 protein: CASSLPQEETQYF
V gene: TRBV5-1
CDR3 length: 13
D gene: .
clone size: .
J gene: TRBJ2-5

CDR3 DNA: TGTGCCAGCAGTGTTCAGCTTAATCAGCCCCAGCATTTT
CDR3 protein: CASSVQLNQPQHF
V gene: TRBV7-8
CDR3 length: 13
D gene: .
clone size: few
J gene: TRBJ1-5

CDR3 DNA: TGTGCCACCCAAGGAACCCTGGATCAGCCCCAGCATTTT
CDR3 protein: CATQGTLDQPQHF
V gene: TRBV10-3
CDR3 length: 13
D gene: .
clone size: many
J gene: TRBJ1-5

CDR3 DNA: TGTGCCAGCAGTGAGGGTGGGGGTACCCTAAACACTGAAGCTTTCTTT
CDR3 protein: CASSEGGGTLNTEAFF
V gene: TRBV25-1
CDR3 length: 16
D gene: .
clone size: few
J gene: TRBJ1-1

CDR3 DNA: TGTGCCAGCAGTTACCGGCGCACAGATACGCAGTATTTT
CDR3 protein: CASSYRRTDTQYF
V gene: TRBV6-6
CDR3 length: 13
D gene: .
clone size: .
J gene: TRBJ2-3

CDR3 DNA: TGTGCCAGCAGCTCCTTCGCGGAGACCCAGTACTTC
CDR3 protein: CASSSFAETQYF
V gene: TRBV7-9
CDR3 length: 12
D gene: .
clone size: few
J gene: TRBJ2-5

CDR3 DNA: TGCAGTGCTAGACTCGGACAGGGCGGTCAGCCCCAGCATTTT
CDR3 protein: CSARLGQGGQPQHF
V gene: TRBV20-1
CDR3 length: 14
D gene: TRBD1
clone size: many
J gene: TRBJ1-5

CDR3 DNA: TGCAGCGCAAGGGGCGGGAGCCAAGAGACCCAGTACTTC
CDR3 protein: CSARGGSQETQYF
V gene: TRBV29-1
CDR3 length: 13
D gene: TRBD2
clone size: .
J gene: TRBJ2-5

CDR3 DNA: TGTGCCATCAGTGGCAACCCGACAGTCCGATCTGGAAACACCATATATTTT
CDR3 protein: CAISGNPTVRSGNTIYF
V gene: TRBV10-3
CDR3 length: 17
D gene: .
clone size: .
J gene: TRBJ1-3

CDR3 DNA: TGCGCCAGCAGCCAAGCCGGGACAGGCCTTGCTAATGAAAAACTGTTTTTT
CDR3 protein: CASSQAGTGLANEKLFF
V gene: TRBV4-1
CDR3 length: 17
D gene: TRBD1
clone size: .
J gene: TRBJ1-4

CDR3 DNA: TGTGCCAGCAGTTACTCGGGGGCGAAATATGGCTACACCTTC
CDR3 protein: CASSYSGAKYGYTF
V gene: TRBV6-5
CDR3 length: 14
D gene: .
clone size: few
J gene: TRBJ1-2

CDR3 DNA: TGCGCCAGCAGCCAAGATCTAATAATAGCGGGGACCAGCACAGATACGCAGTATTTT
CDR3 protein: CASSQDLIIAGTSTDTQYF
V gene: TRBV4-3
CDR3 length: 19
D gene: TRBD2
clone size: many
J gene: TRBJ2-3

CDR3 DNA: TGCGCCAGCAGCCAAGAAGGGACAGTGTATAGGGACATTCAGTACTTC
CDR3 protein: CASSQEGTVYRDIQYF
V gene: TRBV4-1
CDR3 length: 16
D gene: TRBD1
clone size: many
J gene: TRBJ2-4

CDR3 DNA: TGTGCCAGTAGTATATCAGGGTACACCGGGGAGCTGTTTTTT
CDR3 protein: CASSISGYTGELFF
V gene: TRBV19
CDR3 length: 14
D gene: .
clone size: few
J gene: TRBJ2-2

CDR3 DNA: TGCGCCAGCAGCCTACGTCCCGGGGCGGACACTGAAGCTTTCTTT
CDR3 protein: CASSLRPGADTEAFF
V gene: TRBV4-1
CDR3 length: 15
D gene: .
clone size: few
J gene: TRBJ1-1

CDR3 DNA: TGTGCCAGCAGCACCTGGGCGGACGCTAGCACAGATACGCAGTATTTT
CDR3 protein: CASSTWADASTDTQYF
V gene: TRBV12-3/TRBV12-4
CDR3 length: 16
D gene: .
clone size: few
J gene: TRBJ2-3

CDR3 DNA: TGTGCCAGCAGTTCCCGGGCGGACCTACAAGAGACCCAGTACTTC
CDR3 protein: CASSSRADLQETQYF
V gene: TRBV6-2/TRBV6-3
CDR3 length: 15
D gene: .
clone size: .
J gene: TRBJ2-5